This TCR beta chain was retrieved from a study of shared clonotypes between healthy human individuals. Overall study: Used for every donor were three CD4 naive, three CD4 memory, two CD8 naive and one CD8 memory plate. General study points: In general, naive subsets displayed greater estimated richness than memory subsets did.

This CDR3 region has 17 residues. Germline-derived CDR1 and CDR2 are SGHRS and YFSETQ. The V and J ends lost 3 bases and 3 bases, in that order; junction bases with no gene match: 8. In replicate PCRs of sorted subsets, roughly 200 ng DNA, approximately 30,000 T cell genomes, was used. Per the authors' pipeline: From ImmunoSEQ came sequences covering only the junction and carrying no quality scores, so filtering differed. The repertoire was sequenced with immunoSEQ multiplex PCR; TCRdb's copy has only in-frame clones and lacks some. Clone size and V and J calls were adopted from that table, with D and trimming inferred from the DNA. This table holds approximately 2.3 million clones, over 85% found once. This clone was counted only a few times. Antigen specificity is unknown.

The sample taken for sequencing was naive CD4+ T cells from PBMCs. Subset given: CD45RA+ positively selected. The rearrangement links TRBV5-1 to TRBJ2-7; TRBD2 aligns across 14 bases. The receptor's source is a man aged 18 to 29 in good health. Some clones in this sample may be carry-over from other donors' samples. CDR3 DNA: TGCGCCAGCAGCTGGGGACTAGCGGGAGTCGCCTTCTACGAGCAGTACTTC. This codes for CASSWGLAGVAFYEQYF.